Presented here are 31 T cell receptor beta chains from one specimen sequenced in a study of spatial heterogeneity in lung cancer. TCRdb analysed the 5' RACE reads with MiXCR anew, one entry per CDR3 protein. Here the sample spans about 7,000 distinct CDR3 sequences, around 6.7% being singletons. Specified time point: sample taken at primary tumor resection. The sample in question was PBMCs, obtained at surgery. These receptors were taken from a male donor with early-stage non-small cell lung cancer.

This clonotype was recorded a few times. The chain recombines TRBV4-2 with TRBJ2-5; 9 nucleotides align to TRBD2. V lost 4 bases, J lost 4 bases, and 1 base stayed unmatched. The CDR3 sequence is 13 residues long. Germline CDR1 and CDR2: LGHNA and YNFKEQ. The CDR3 DNA sequence: TGTGCCAGCAGCCCGACTAGCGGAGAGACCCAGTACTTC. It specifies CASSPTSGETQYF.

This clonotype appeared many times. This chain connects TRBV3-1 to TRBJ2-5; the D call may be TRBD1 or TRBD2 (5 bases each). The CDR3 spans 16 residues. The germline CDR1 and CDR2 sequences are LGHDT and YNNKEL (reference sequence). Trimming pared 4 bases from V and 1 base from J, leaving 16 bases between. The CDR3 nucleotides are TGTGCCAGCAGCCGAGATATTGAGGGGACCCAAGAGACCCAGTACTTC. Translated: CASSRDIEGTQETQYF.

This clonotype was observed a few times. The rearrangement uses TRBV3-1 and TRBJ2-2; D remains ambiguous. Germline-derived CDR1 and CDR2 are LGHDT and YNNKEL (reference sequence). With 0 bases removed from V and 8 bases from J, the gap between germline ends came to 7 bases. The CDR3 loop spans 13 amino acids. The CDR3 sequence: CASSQELLGELFF. The CDR3 nucleotides are TGTGCCAGCAGCCAAGAGTTACTGGGGGAGCTGTTTTTT.

This chain connects TRBV27 to TRBJ2-2; possible D gene TRBD2, 6 bases. Per germline, CDR1 MNHEY and CDR2 SMNVEV (reference sequence). The CDR3 is made up of 15 amino acids. V dropped 1 base and J dropped 6 bases, with 12 bases sitting between them. The CDR3 sequence is CASSLFGSGSGELFF. DNA of the CDR3: TGTGCCAGCAGTTTATTTGGCAGCGGGTCCGGGGAGCTGTTTTTT.

This clonotype appeared many times. CDR3: CASSPAAGDSGNTIYF. For the CDR3, the DNA is TGCGCCAGCAGCCCCGCAGCCGGAGACTCTGGAAACACCATATATTTT. The rearrangement links TRBV5-1 to TRBJ1-3, with D hard to call. Trimming took off 4 bases at V and 0 bases at J, with 14 bases between the two ends. The CDR3 totals 16 residues. Looked up from germline, CDR1 is SGHRS and CDR2 is YFSETQ.

This clonotype was counted many times. This chain uses TRBV5-1 with TRBJ1-4; D is possibly TRBD1 (5 bases). This CDR3 is 15 amino acids long. Germline CDR1 is SGHRS and CDR2 is YFSETQ. Trimming pared 5 bases from V and 8 bases from J, leaving 19 bases between. The CDR3 DNA sequence: TGCGCCAGCAGTACCCAAGGGGATCCACGCGAAAAACTGTTTTTT. As protein: CASSTQGDPREKLFF.

Many counts were recorded for this clonotype. The chain carries TRBV11-2 and TRBJ1-5; D unclear. V was pared by 2 bases and J by 6 bases, with 8 bases between. This CDR3 is built from 13 residues. The germline V gene encodes CDR1 SGHAT and CDR2 FQNNGV. CDR3 nucleotides: TGTGCCAGCAGCTTATCGGATGGTCAGCCCCAGCATTTT. This translates into CASSLSDGQPQHF.

This sequence joins TRBV12-3 or TRBV12-4 and TRBJ2-3; D might be TRBD1 (7 bases). With 3 bases removed from V and 0 bases from J, the gap between germline ends came to 10 bases. This CDR3 has 15 residues. The CDR3 reads CASSLTGTSTDTQYF. Here the CDR3 DNA reads TGTGCCAGCAGTTTGACAGGGACTAGCACAGATACGCAGTATTTT.

This clonotype was counted at least ten times. The rearrangement uses TRBV28 and TRBJ1-2, with D tentatively TRBD1 (5 bases). The CDR3 covers 15 residues. Trimming took off 4 bases at V and 2 bases at J, with 14 bases between the two ends. The germline V gene has CDR1 MDHEN and CDR2 SYDVKM. The CDR3 nucleotides read TGTGCCAGCAGTTCCCTAGGGACTTCGAACTATGGCTACACCTTC. Protein sequence: CASSSLGTSNYGYTF.

This clonotype was found many times. The chain joins TRBV30 to TRBJ2-1; 8 nucleotides match TRBD1. This CDR3 is built from 12 residues. The V gene end was trimmed by 0 bases and the J gene end by 13 bases; junction bases not matched to a gene: 5. Germline V gives CDR1 GTSNPN, CDR2 SVGIG (reference sequence). The CDR3 DNA is TGTGCCTGGAGTGTACTGGCAGGGGGCCAGTTCTTC. Residues: CAWSVLAGGQFF.

The chain links TRBV6-1 to TRBJ2-3, with TRBD2 identical over 7 bases. Germline V gives CDR1 MNHNS, CDR2 SASEGT. Germline trimming cut 3 bases from V and 3 bases from J; bases unmatched to any gene: 6. This CDR3 is 15 amino acids long. The CDR3 spells CASSEQGGWTDTQYF. In DNA, the CDR3 is TGTGCCAGCAGTGAGCAGGGAGGGTGGACAGATACGCAGTATTTT.

In its sample, this clonotype was seen many times. The V gene is TRBV20-1, the J gene TRBJ2-3; tentatively, D is TRBD1 (5 bases). Trimming removed 0 bases at V and 2 bases at J, with 15 bases between. The CDR3 runs to 16 residues. Germline V gene sequence: CDR1 DFQATT, CDR2 SNEGSKA (reference sequence). CDR3 sequence: CSARDRTKGHTDTQYF. Written as DNA, the CDR3 is TGCAGTGCTAGAGACCGCACAAAGGGGCACACAGATACGCAGTATTTT.

This clonotype showed up many times. The V and J genes are TRBV10-3 and TRBJ2-7, with D possibly being TRBD1 (5 bases). Per the germline V gene, CDR1 is ENHRY and CDR2 is SYGVKD. The CDR3 has 13 residues. Trimming took off 5 bases at V and 3 bases at J, with 11 bases between the two ends. The CDR3 spells CAISRTDSYEQYF. As DNA, the CDR3 is TGTGCCATCAGTCGAACCGACAGCTACGAGCAGTACTTC.

This clonotype appeared many times. V usage is TRBV29-1 and J usage is TRBJ2-7, with 8 positions matching TRBD2. This CDR3 comprises 13 residues. The V gene end was trimmed by 4 bases and the J gene end by 2 bases; junction bases not matched to a gene: 4. Germline V CDR1 and CDR2: SQVTM, ANQGSEA. The chain's CDR3 is CSVATSGPYEQYF. Here the CDR3 DNA reads TGCAGCGTTGCAACTAGCGGACCCTACGAGCAGTACTTC.

This clonotype was counted at least ten times. This chain links TRBV12-3 or TRBV12-4 with TRBJ1-5; no clear D. V lost 1 base and J 2 bases, leaving 9 bases between the germline ends. The CDR3 loop spans 15 amino acids. CDR3 loop: CASSLGGRGNQPQHF. The CDR3 nucleotides are TGTGCCAGCAGTTTAGGGGGAAGAGGCAATCAGCCCCAGCATTTT.

This clonotype was counted at least ten times. The chain employs TRBV5-5 and TRBJ1-1; D ambiguous. Germline V gene sequence: CDR1 SGHKS, CDR2 YYEKEE (reference sequence). Trimming pared 4 bases from V and 0 bases from J, leaving 10 bases between. The CDR3 spans 14 residues. CDR3 nucleotide sequence: TGTGCCAGCAGCCCTGACACTCTGAACACTGAAGCTTTCTTT. This codes for CASSPDTLNTEAFF.

There are many counts of this clonotype. The chain couples TRBV20-1 to TRBJ1-5; D is undetermined. This CDR3 region has 12 residues. The germline CDR1 and CDR2 sequences are DFQATT and SNEGSKA (reference sequence). V was clipped by 3 bases and J by 10 bases, with 13 bases between them. The CDR3: CSASEGNRPQHF. CDR3 in DNA: TGCAGTGCTAGCGAGGGCAATCGACCCCAGCATTTT.

There are many counts of this clonotype. The gene calls are TRBV28 and TRBJ2-7; no firm D call. Between the trimmed V and J ends, which lost 8 bases and 3 bases, there was a span of 8 bases. The germline V gene encodes CDR1 MDHEN and CDR2 SYDVKM. This CDR3 is built from 11 residues. The CDR3, as DNA: TGTGCCAGCCGGAGTAACTACGAGCAGTACTTC. As protein: CASRSNYEQYF.

The chain is built from TRBV5-5 and TRBJ1-2; possibly TRBD1 for D (6 bases). V was cut by 1 base and J by 7 bases, with 11 bases left in between. The germline gives CDR1 SGHKS, CDR2 YYEKEE (reference sequence). This CDR3 has 13 residues. CDR3 bases: TGTGCCAGCAGCTTGAATGCAGGGGCTGGCTACACCTTC. Encoded protein: CASSLNAGAGYTF.

Ten or more counts support this clonotype. The chain couples TRBV15 to TRBJ2-1; tentatively, D is TRBD1 (6 bases). The CDR3 is 15 amino acids. The germline CDR1 and CDR2 sequences are LNHNV and YYDKDF (reference sequence). Trimming pared 0 bases from V and 4 bases from J, leaving 10 bases between. The CDR3, as DNA: TGTGCCACCAGCAGAGATCTCAGGGGATACAATGAGCAGTTCTTC. Its protein is CATSRDLRGYNEQFF. Combining the CDR3 with reference TRBV15 and TRBJ2-1 gives the whole variable domain DAMVIQNPRYQVTQFGKPVTLSCSQTLNHNVMYWYQQKSSQAPKLLFHYYDKDFNNEADTPDNFQSRRPNTSFCFLDIRSPGLGDTAMYLCATSRDLRGYNEQFFGPGTRLTVL.

This clonotype was detected ten times or more. The chain combines TRBV3-1 with TRBJ1-1, with D possibly matching TRBD1 (5 bases). Looked up from germline, CDR1 is LGHDT and CDR2 is YNNKEL (reference sequence). The CDR3 covers 13 residues. Trimming took off 7 bases at V and 5 bases at J, with 14 bases between the two ends. The CDR3 nucleotides read TGTGCCAGCACTCAGGGAGGAGCGACTGAAGCTTTCTTT. Translating it yields CASTQGGATEAFF.

This clonotype was seen at least ten times. The chain uses TRBV7-2 and TRBJ2-5; tentative D call: TRBD2 (5 bases). V shed 5 bases and J shed 2 bases, with 12 bases lying between them. Germline CDR1 SGHTA, CDR2 FQGNSA. The CDR3 has 14 amino acids. In DNA, the CDR3 is TGTGCCAGCAGCGCGCATAGCGTACAAGAGACCCAGTACTTC. This translates into CASSAHSVQETQYF.

This clonotype showed up many times. V is TRBV20-1 and J is TRBJ2-5, with 11 bases aligning to TRBD2. Germline V gene lookup returns CDR1 DFQATT and CDR2 SNEGSKA (reference sequence). Trimming removed 5 bases from V and 4 bases from J; junction bases left unmatched: 12. CDR3 length: 16 amino acids. The CDR3 sequence: CSAPFSGRAALETQYF. In DNA, the CDR3 is TGCAGTGCTCCCTTTAGCGGGAGGGCTGCGTTAGAGACCCAGTACTTC.

This clonotype was seen ten or more times. The V gene is TRBV20-1, the J gene TRBJ2-3, with 16 bases aligning to TRBD2. This CDR3 is 17 amino acids long. The V segment lost 5 bases and the J segment 2 bases; nucleotides outside the gene matches: 7. Germline V gene lookup returns CDR1 DFQATT and CDR2 SNEGSKA (reference sequence). CDR3 protein: CSAEDGTSGGVTDTQYF. The CDR3 nucleotides read TGCAGTGCTGAGGATGGGACTAGCGGGGGGGTCACAGATACGCAGTATTTT.

This clonotype was counted at least ten times. The rearrangement uses TRBV20-1 and TRBJ1-5; no clear D. The CDR3 has 14 residues. Germline CDR1 DFQATT, CDR2 SNEGSKA (reference sequence). Trimming took off 2 bases at V and 2 bases at J, with 10 bases between the two ends. The CDR3 protein is CSARPTGGNQPQHF. The CDR3 DNA follows: TGCAGTGCTAGACCTACCGGAGGCAATCAGCCCCAGCATTTT.

This clonotype came up many times. V is TRBV5-1 and J is TRBJ2-5; tentative D call: TRBD1 (7 bases). The V end lost 2 bases, the J end lost 4 bases, and 12 bases lay between the germline ends. This CDR3 region has 14 residues. CDR1 is SGHRS and CDR2 is YFSETQ in the germline V gene. The chain's CDR3 is CASSFYRGGETQYF. DNA for the CDR3: TGCGCCAGCAGCTTCTACAGGGGAGGAGAGACCCAGTACTTC.

Many counts were recorded for this clonotype. The J gene is TRBJ2-6, the V gene TRBV7-2; D not resolved. Trimming took off 5 bases at V and 2 bases at J, with 10 bases between the two ends. Per the germline V gene, CDR1 is SGHTA and CDR2 is FQGNSA. This CDR3 is built from 15 residues. CDR3 in amino acids: CASSQGNPGANVLTF. In nucleotides, the CDR3 is TGTGCCAGCAGCCAAGGAAATCCTGGGGCCAACGTCCTGACTTTC.

At least ten counts were recorded for this clonotype. The rearrangement links TRBV7-9 to TRBJ2-7; 7 bases match TRBD2. The CDR3 totals 14 residues. Germline CDR1 is SEHNR and CDR2 is FQNEAQ (reference sequence). Trimming removed 1 base from V and 4 bases from J; junction bases left unmatched: 4. In DNA, the CDR3 is TGTGCCAGCAGCTTAGGCGGGAGTGGGTACGAGCAGTACTTC. This translates into CASSLGGSGYEQYF.

This clonotype appeared many times. The CDR3 is CASSQEVEGVAFF. CDR3 DNA: TGTGCCAGCAGCCAAGAGGTTGAGGGGGTAGCTTTCTTT. This rearrangement joins TRBV14 to TRBJ1-1; TRBD1 might be the D (6 bases). The V and J ends lost 0 bases and 10 bases respectively, with 12 bases between them. This CDR3 region has 13 residues. Per the germline V gene, CDR1 is SGHDN and CDR2 is FVKESK.

In its sample, this clonotype was seen many times. The chain is built from TRBV11-2 and TRBJ1-1; 7 nucleotides line up with TRBD1. Per the germline V gene, CDR1 is SGHAT and CDR2 is FQNNGV. The CDR3 has 14 residues. The V gene end was trimmed by 5 bases and the J gene end by 1 base; junction bases not matched to a gene: 4. The CDR3 DNA reads as TGTGCCAGCAGCCCGGGACAGTCGAACACTGAAGCTTTCTTT. This encodes CASSPGQSNTEAFF.

This clonotype was seen ten or more times. This sequence joins TRBV5-1 and TRBJ1-1; 9 bases map to TRBD1. V shed 1 base, J shed 5 bases, and the junction held 6 bases outside the gene matches. The CDR3 is 15 residues long. In germline, CDR1 is SGHRS, CDR2 YFSETQ. The CDR3 protein is CASSLTGGLGTEAFF. Written as DNA, the CDR3 is TGCGCCAGCAGCTTGACAGGGGGCCTAGGGACTGAAGCTTTCTTT.